Each of the 29 T cell receptor beta chains below was sequenced from the same sample in a study of beta chain features in type 1 diabetes. Study-wide results and caveats: All four CD4+ subsets of Type 1 diabetes patients contained TCRB CDR3s that were moderately but significantly shorter.

Every isolated RNA sample was fully reverse transcribed, so sequencing captured expressed TCRB transcripts. TCRdb keeps only in-frame clones here, not all; method: immunoSEQ multiplex PCR. Among roughly 290,000 clones listed, approximately 16% were seen once. For these receptors, no antigen is known. Source material: naive CD4+ T cells from blood. The source is a man aged 18 to 35 with type 1 diabetes.

The genes are TRBV29-1 and TRBJ2-3; D possibly corresponds to TRBD1 (6 bases). Trimming removed 7 bases at V and 2 bases at J, with 10 bases between. This CDR3 region has 12 residues. Germline CDR1 is SQVTM and CDR2 is ANQGSEA. CDR3 amino acids: CSEQGPTDTQYF. The CDR3 DNA follows: TGCAGCGAACAGGGACCCACAGATACGCAGTATTTT.

The gene calls are TRBV7-2 and TRBJ2-5; possible D gene TRBD1, 5 bases. V was clipped by 4 bases and J by 2 bases, with 8 bases between them. The CDR3 covers 13 residues. CDR1 is SGHTA and CDR2 is FQGNSA in the germline V gene. The CDR3 loop is CASSSDRQETQYF. In nucleotides, the CDR3 is TGTGCCAGCAGCTCCGACAGACAAGAGACCCAGTACTTC.

J is TRBJ2-7 and V is TRBV14, with D hard to call. V was cut by 1 base and J by 5 bases, with 9 bases left in between. The length of the CDR3 is 13 residues. Per germline, CDR1 SGHDN and CDR2 FVKESK. The CDR3 region has the DNA TGTGCCAGCAGCCAAGCCTCCCTTCACGAGCAGTACTTC. This translates into CASSQASLHEQYF.

The table lists this clone with a few counts. This same CDR3 is encoded by further DNA sequences in the sample. This rearrangement joins TRBV7-9 to TRBJ2-1; possible D gene TRBD2, 5 bases. The V end was cut by 3 bases, the J end by 8 bases, with 11 bases between. Per the germline V gene, CDR1 is SEHNR and CDR2 is FQNEAQ (reference sequence). There are 13 residues in the CDR3. The CDR3 reads CASSFRGSDEQFF. The CDR3 DNA follows: TGTGCCAGCAGCTTTAGAGGGAGCGATGAGCAGTTCTTC.

The rearrangement uses TRBV27 and TRBJ2-1; 8 bases map to TRBD2. CDR1 is MNHEY, CDR2 SMNVEV, per germline (reference sequence). The trim removed 2 bases at V and 9 bases at J, leaving 6 bases unmatched. The CDR3 consists of 14 residues. The CDR3 coding sequence is TGTGCCAGCAGTTTAGCGGGAGGAGGCGGTGAGCAGTTCTTC. Its translation is CASSLAGGGGEQFF.

The rearrangement joins TRBV4-1 to TRBJ2-1; D is unclear. Trimming left V 0 bases short and J 3 bases short, with 9 bases between. The CDR3 covers 15 residues. Germline values: CDR1 MGHRA, CDR2 YSYEKL. CDR3 residues: CASSQDPPLYNEQFF. The DNA for the CDR3 is TGCGCCAGCAGCCAAGATCCTCCTCTCTACAATGAGCAGTTCTTC.

This clone was found a few times. This chain connects TRBV5-4 to TRBJ2-1; D remains unclear. CDR1 is SGHNT, CDR2 YYREEE, per germline (reference sequence). There are 13 residues in the CDR3. V shed 2 bases and J shed 10 bases, with 13 bases lying between them. For the CDR3, the DNA is TGTGCCAGCAGCTTACCGAATCGAGCGGAGCAGTTCTTC. Translated, it gives CASSLPNRAEQFF.

The CDR3: CASSPRTGSYNEQFF. The CDR3 region has the DNA TGCGCCAGCAGCCCTCGGACAGGTTCCTACAATGAGCAGTTCTTC. V usage is TRBV5-1 and J usage is TRBJ2-1, with TRBD1 identical over 7 bases. Germline CDR1 reads SGHRS; CDR2 reads YFSETQ. V was clipped by 4 bases and J by 1 base; unmatched bases: 5. This CDR3 spans 15 amino acids.

The chain combines TRBV29-1 with TRBJ2-7; the D gene is possibly TRBD2 (5 bases). CDR3 length equals 14 residues. Germline values: CDR1 SQVTM, CDR2 ANQGSEA. V was trimmed by 4 bases and J by 1 base, leaving 14 bases between them. CDR3 nucleotide sequence: TGCAGCGTTGGTGGGAGCGAGGTGTCCTACGAGCAGTACTTC. Protein product: CSVGGSEVSYEQYF.

The chain combines TRBV7-9 with TRBJ1-2; 8 bases line up with TRBD1. Trimming took 4 bases from V and 7 from J; bases not matched to a gene: 2. The CDR3 extends over 12 amino acids. From germline, CDR1 is SEHNR and CDR2 FQNEAQ (reference sequence). In DNA form, the CDR3 reads TGTGCCAGCAGCTCTGGACAGGGTGGCTACACCTTC. Protein: CASSSGQGGYTF.

V gene TRBV4-1 combines with J gene TRBJ1-2; 10 bases fit TRBD1. Germline trimming cut 4 bases from V and 6 bases from J; bases unmatched to any gene: 8. Looked up from germline, CDR1 is MGHRA and CDR2 is YSYEKL. The CDR3 spans 15 residues. CDR3 sequence: CASSPGTGVRNGYTF. The CDR3 region has the DNA TGCGCCAGCAGCCCGGGGACAGGGGTAAGGAATGGCTACACCTTC.

The chain joins TRBV7-2 to TRBJ2-7; the D is unclear. This CDR3 is built from 14 residues. The V gene lost 5 bases and the J gene lost 1 base, with 12 bases spanning the gap. Germline CDR1 and CDR2: SGHTA and FQGNSA. The CDR3 region has the DNA TGTGCCAGCAGCCCCACCAGTTGGTCCTACGAGCAGTACTTC. Translated, it gives CASSPTSWSYEQYF.

The rearrangement links TRBV12-5 to TRBJ2-3, with 13 bases fitting TRBD2. The V segment lost 4 bases and the J segment 6 bases; nucleotides outside the gene matches: 4. The CDR3 is 15 residues long. Per germline, CDR1 LGHNT and CDR2 FRNRAP. CDR3 DNA: TGTGCTAGTGGTTCCAGGACTAGCGGGAGCGATACGCAGTATTTT. It encodes CASGSRTSGSDTQYF.

This clone was counted between two and nine times. The V gene is TRBV5-1, the J gene TRBJ1-1; 7 bases are shared with TRBD1. J gave up 5 bases and V 4 bases, and 14 bases lay outside the gene matches. CDR1 SGHRS and CDR2 YFSETQ come from the germline V gene. The CDR3 is 16 residues long. In DNA form, the CDR3 reads TGCGCCAGCAGCGAACAGGGGTCTCCAGGATTAACTGAAGCTTTCTTT. Translated, it gives CASSEQGSPGLTEAFF.

The chain has TRBV5-1 and TRBJ2-1, with 9 bases lining up with TRBD1. The J segment lost 7 bases and the V segment lost 3 bases, leaving 11 bases of the junction unmatched. The CDR3 contains 16 residues. CDR1 SGHRS and CDR2 YFSETQ come from the germline V gene. The CDR3 loop is CASSSGYRGRRNEQFF. The CDR3 coding sequence is TGCGCCAGCAGCTCGGGGTACAGGGGGCGAAGGAATGAGCAGTTCTTC. The full variable domain, its missing parts supplied by reference TRBV5-1 and TRBJ2-1, is KAGVTQTPRYLIKTRGQQVTLSCSPISGHRSVSWYQQTPGQGLQFLFEYFSETQRNKGNFPGRFSGRQFSNSRSEMNVSTLELGDSALYLCASSSGYRGRRNEQFFGPGTRLTVL.

V and J are TRBV28 and TRBJ2-5; 8 bases are shared with TRBD2. V lost 10 bases and J lost 4; bases outside the gene matches: 11. Germline values: CDR1 MDHEN, CDR2 SYDVKM. The CDR3 consists of 14 residues. The CDR3: CAIAPGGPRETQYF. The CDR3 DNA is TGTGCCATCGCCCCGGGAGGGCCAAGAGAGACCCAGTACTTC.

This clone has just a few counts. The chain is built from TRBV27 and TRBJ2-6; 8 nucleotides align to TRBD1. Germline CDR1 is MNHEY and CDR2 is SMNVEV (reference sequence). The CDR3 sequence is 17 residues long. J was trimmed by 1 base and V by 5 bases; bases with no gene match: 7. The CDR3 here is CASSPGTGLSGANVLTF. DNA for the CDR3: TGTGCCAGCAGTCCCGGGACAGGCTTATCTGGGGCCAACGTCCTGACTTTC.

The V and J genes are TRBV29-1 and TRBJ2-1; 12 bases line up with TRBD2. The V gene end was trimmed by 1 base and the J gene end by 9 bases; junction bases not matched to a gene: 7. CDR3 size: 15 residues. The germline CDR1 and CDR2 sequences are SQVTM and ANQGSEA. CDR3 region: CSVEGRLAGEREQFF. In DNA, the CDR3 is TGCAGCGTTGAAGGTCGACTAGCGGGGGAACGTGAGCAGTTCTTC.

The sample holds a few counts of this clone. This chain links TRBV27 with TRBJ2-1; possibly TRBD2 for D (5 bases). Trimming took 6 bases from V and 0 from J, leaving 12 bases between them. This CDR3 region has 15 residues. The germline V gene has CDR1 MNHEY and CDR2 SMNVEV (reference sequence). CDR3 in DNA: TGTGCCAGCAGCTCTGGACTTTCCTCCTACAATGAGCAGTTCTTC. Its protein product is CASSSGLSSYNEQFF.

This clone was detected only a few times. The chain links TRBV28 to TRBJ2-3; 7 bases agree with TRBD2. Germline CDR1 reads MDHEN; CDR2 reads SYDVKM. The CDR3 has 15 residues. V lost 2 bases, J lost 2 bases, and 4 bases stayed unmatched. CDR3 region: CASSLMAGDTDTQYF. In DNA form, the CDR3 reads TGTGCCAGCAGTTTAATGGCGGGGGACACAGATACGCAGTATTTT.

The sample holds a few counts of this clone. The chain employs TRBV7-2 and TRBJ2-1; the D gene is possibly TRBD2 (6 bases). Trimming pared 4 bases from V and 7 bases from J, leaving 11 bases between. CDR1 and CDR2 from the germline V gene are SGHTA and FQGNSA. The CDR3 is made up of 13 amino acids. The CDR3 sequence: CASSSPGGNEQFF. In DNA form, the CDR3 reads TGTGCCAGCAGCTCGCCCGGGGGTAATGAGCAGTTCTTC.

This clone was seen a handful of times. The chain combines TRBV29-1 with TRBJ1-1; maybe TRBD1 (6 bases). Trimming pared 6 bases from V and 3 bases from J, leaving 11 bases between. In germline, CDR1 is SQVTM, CDR2 ANQGSEA. This CDR3 spans 12 amino acids. CDR3 nucleotide sequence: TGCAGCGTCGCAGGGGTATACACTGAAGCTTTCTTT. Its protein product is CSVAGVYTEAFF.

Only a few counts were recorded for this clone. The genes are TRBV5-6 and TRBJ1-4, with a weak D call TRBD1 (6 bases). The CDR3 contains 14 residues. Trimming stripped 5 bases from V and 8 bases from J, with 16 bases between. Germline loops: CDR1 SGHDT, CDR2 YYEEEE. The DNA for the CDR3 is TGTGCCAGCAGTCACGCAGGGGAGGGCGAAAAACTGTTTTTT. Its protein is CASSHAGEGEKLFF.

This clone was counted only a few times. The chain employs TRBV6-6 and TRBJ2-3; 11 bases fit TRBD1. The trim removed 5 bases at V and 6 bases at J, leaving 4 bases unmatched. The CDR3 contains 14 residues. Germline V CDR1 and CDR2: MNHNY, SVGAGI (reference sequence). In nucleotides, the CDR3 is TGTGCCAGCAGTGGTGGACAGGGGGCGGATACGCAGTATTTT. Its translation: CASSGGQGADTQYF.

V and J are TRBV21-1 and TRBJ2-7; the D call of TRBD1 is as the table states it, not checked on the DNA. TRBV21-1 is deemed a pseudogene. The CDR3 extends over 13 amino acids. The CDR3 reads CAGGFGRGYEQYF. CDR3 in DNA: TGTGCCGGCGGTTTTGGAAGGGGATACGAGCAGTACTTC.

V is TRBV2 and J is TRBJ2-3; 7 nucleotides align to TRBD1. The CDR3 is 14 amino acids. The germline V gene has CDR1 SNHLY and CDR2 FYNNEI. V lost 7 bases, J lost 9 bases, and 13 bases stayed unmatched. The CDR3 DNA is TGTGCCAGCAAGGTACAGGGGAGTGATGGGACGCAGTATTTT. As protein: CASKVQGSDGTQYF.

This chain uses TRBV5-1 with TRBJ2-7; weak D call: TRBD1 (6 bases). Trimming removed 1 base from V and 3 bases from J, with 14 bases in between. The germline CDR1 and CDR2 sequences are SGHRS and YFSETQ. The CDR3 has 15 amino acids. CDR3 protein: CASSLFSDSGYEQYF. CDR3 DNA: TGCGCCAGCAGCTTGTTTTCGGACAGTGGCTACGAGCAGTACTTC.

This chain connects TRBV5-1 to TRBJ1-5, with 7 bases matching TRBD1. CDR1 SGHRS and CDR2 YFSETQ come from the germline V gene. CDR3 length: 15 residues. Germline trimming cut 0 bases from V and 3 bases from J; bases unmatched to any gene: 3. CDR3 nucleotide sequence: TGCGCCAGCAGCTTGGGACAGGGAAACAATCAGCCCCAGCATTTT. Its protein is CASSLGQGNNQPQHF.

The gene calls are TRBV28 and TRBJ2-3, with 12 bases fitting TRBD2. The germline V gene has CDR1 MDHEN and CDR2 SYDVKM. V trimming: 3 bases; J trimming: 5 bases; junction bases outside the gene matches: 12. The CDR3 spans 18 residues. The CDR3 region is CASSFMGIPSGREDTQYF. CDR3 coding DNA: TGTGCCAGCAGTTTCATGGGAATTCCTAGCGGGAGGGAAGATACGCAGTATTTT.